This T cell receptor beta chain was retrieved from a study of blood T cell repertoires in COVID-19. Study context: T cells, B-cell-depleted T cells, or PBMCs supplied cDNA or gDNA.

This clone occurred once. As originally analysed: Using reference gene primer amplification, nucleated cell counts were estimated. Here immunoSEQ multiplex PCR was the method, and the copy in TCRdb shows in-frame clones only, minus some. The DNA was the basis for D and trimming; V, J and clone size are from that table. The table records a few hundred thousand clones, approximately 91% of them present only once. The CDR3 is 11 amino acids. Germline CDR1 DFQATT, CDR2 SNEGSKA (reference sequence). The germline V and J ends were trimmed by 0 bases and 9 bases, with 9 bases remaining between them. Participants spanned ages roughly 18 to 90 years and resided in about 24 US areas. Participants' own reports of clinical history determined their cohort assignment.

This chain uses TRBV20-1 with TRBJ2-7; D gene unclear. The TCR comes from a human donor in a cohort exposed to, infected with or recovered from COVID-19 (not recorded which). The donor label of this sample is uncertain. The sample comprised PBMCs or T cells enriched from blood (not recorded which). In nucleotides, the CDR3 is TGCAGTGCTAGAGATTCGGCAGGGCAGTACTTC. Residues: CSARDSAGQYF.